The 5 T cell receptor beta chains given below trace back to one sample, sequenced in a study of T cells in tumors and immune-related adverse events. Assay: immunoSEQ multiplex PCR; the TCRdb copy retains only in-frame clones and omits some. Of around 8,100 clones listed, around 95% are singletons. The input for sequencing was lymph node tissue, taken from a patient treated with anti-PD-1 therapy. These receptors came from a female donor with metastatic renal cell carcinoma.

This sequence joins TRBV6-5 and TRBJ1-2, with 8 bases identical to TRBD1. CDR1 and CDR2 (germline): MNHEY, SVGAGI. V was clipped by 0 bases and J by 1 base; unmatched bases: 4. There are 16 residues in the CDR3. CDR3 sequence: CASSYSTGANNYGYTF. CDR3 in DNA: TGTGCCAGCAGTTACTCGACAGGGGCCAATAACTATGGCTACACCTTC.

V is TRBV6-5 and J is TRBJ2-7; D is perhaps TRBD2 (7 bases). The CDR3 consists of 15 residues. From germline, CDR1 is MNHEY and CDR2 SVGAGI. Trimming cost V 6 bases and J 2 bases, with 17 bases left between them. The CDR3 loop is CASRGGAVEAYEQYF. The CDR3 nucleotides read TGTGCCAGCAGGGGGGGGGCGGTCGAGGCCTACGAGCAGTACTTC.

The chain employs TRBV7-9 and TRBJ1-2; the match to TRBD1 covers 10 bases. J was trimmed by 10 bases and V by 5 bases; bases with no gene match: 4. The CDR3 loop spans 12 amino acids. Germline V gives CDR1 SEHNR, CDR2 FQNEAQ (reference sequence). CDR3: CASSLTGGHYTF. The CDR3 DNA follows: TGTGCCAGCAGCCTGACAGGGGGCCACTACACCTTC.

The rearrangement links TRBV5-5 to TRBJ1-1; D gene ambiguous. The CDR3 length is 14 residues. Germline CDR1 SGHKS, CDR2 YYEKEE (reference sequence). The V end lost 1 base, the J end lost 5 bases, and 12 bases lay between the germline ends. CDR3 DNA sequence: TGTGCCAGCAGCTTGCGATTAGCCCCGACTGAAGCTTTCTTT. Its translation: CASSLRLAPTEAFF.

The chain has TRBV10-3 and TRBJ1-1; D gene ambiguous. Deletions cut 0 bases from V and 2 bases from J, with 13 bases between. The CDR3 sequence is 16 residues long. Germline V gene sequence: CDR1 ENHRY, CDR2 SYGVKD. The CDR3 protein is CAISESAGRGNTEAFF. CDR3 coding DNA: TGTGCCATCAGTGAGTCAGCGGGCCGCGGAAACACTGAAGCTTTCTTT.